These T cell receptor beta chains were read from a single sample in a study of blood T cell repertoires in COVID-19. Clones were read by immunoSEQ multiplex PCR, and TCRdb kept only the in-frame ones, dropping some. This table holds roughly 80,000 clones, over 65% found once. The sequencing input was peripheral blood. These receptors were taken from a human donor in a cohort sampled during active COVID-19. The CDR3 runs from the conserved cysteine through the conserved F or W. The D gene is left open where the match is weak. Size is stated for part of the rows, as once, few or many counts, or as a class when the clone is expanded.

>TRBD2|.|TRBV24-1|TRBJ2-2
TGTGCCACCAGTGATTTAGCGGGAGGGCAAACCGGGGAGCTGTTTTTT
CATSDLAGGQTGELFF
>.|.|TRBV5-6|TRBJ1-4
TGTGCCAGCAGTTTAAGAGGGAGGGGTGAAAAACTGTTTTTT
CASSLRGRGEKLFF
>TRBD1|.|TRBV28|TRBJ2-7
TGTGCCAGCAGTTTTCCCCGGGACAGATTAGCCTACGAGCAGTACTTC
CASSFPRDRLAYEQYF
>TRBD1|.|TRBV7-9|TRBJ1-5
TGTGCCAGCAGCTTGGGGGACAGCTCCAATCAGCCCCAGCATTTT
CASSLGDSSNQPQHF
>.|once|TRBV5-1|TRBJ1-1
TGCGCCAGCAGCTTGAACAGGGCCAACACTGAAGCTTTCTTT
CASSLNRANTEAFF
>.|.|TRBV24-1|TRBJ2-4
TGTGCCACCAGTGATACAGGGGGGGGCCGTCAGTACTTC
CATSDTGGGRQYF
>.|.|TRBV4-2|TRBJ2-3
TGTGCCAGCAGCCAGGTAGCGTCCACAGATACGCAGTATTTT
CASSQVASTDTQYF
>TRBD1|.|TRBV7-8|TRBJ1-4
TGTGCCAGCAGCCCGAGGGACAGGGTAAACGAAAAACTGTTTTTT
CASSPRDRVNEKLFF
>TRBD1|.|TRBV2|TRBJ1-6
TGTGCCAGCAGTGGAGGGGGACAGAGCTCCTATAATTCACCCCTCCACTTT
CASSGGGQSSYNSPLHF
>.|.|TRBV12-3/TRBV12-4|TRBJ2-1
TGTGCCAGCAGTTCCCCCCCCAACAATGAGCAGTTCTTC
CASSSPPNNEQFF
>.|.|TRBV11-2|TRBJ2-1
TGTGCCAGCAGCCTAGGGGGAAGCGGATACTACAATGAGCAGTTCTTC
CASSLGGSGYYNEQFF
>TRBD1|.|TRBV19|TRBJ2-2
TGTGCCAGTAGGAGGACAGGGGCCACCGGGGAGCTGTTTTTT
CASRRTGATGELFF
>.|.|TRBV20-1|TRBJ1-2
TGCAGTGCTAGTCCCCTCGGACAGACCTCTAACTATGGCTACACCTTC
CSASPLGQTSNYGYTF
>.|.|TRBV3-1/TRBV3-2|TRBJ1-1
TGTGCCAGCAGCCATCCCGTAGGAGAGGGCACTGAAGCTTTCTTT
CASSHPVGEGTEAFF
>TRBD1|.|TRBV11-3|TRBJ2-7
TGTGCCAGCAGCTCAGGACAGGGGAGCGAGCAGTACTTC
CASSSGQGSEQYF
>.|.|TRBV5-4|TRBJ2-5
TGTGCCAGCAGCTTAGGTGGGGGGGCCGGGGAGACCCAGTACTTC
CASSLGGGAGETQYF
>TRBD1|.|TRBV5-1|TRBJ2-7
TGCGCCAGCACCGCACAGGGGGCCGGCGAGCAGTACTTC
CASTAQGAGEQYF
>TRBD1|.|TRBV29-1|TRBJ2-1
TGCAGCGTTCTAGACAGGGGCGCCTACAATGAGCAGTTCTTC
CSVLDRGAYNEQFF
>.|.|TRBV2|TRBJ2-1
TGTGCCGTACAACCACCTTACAATGAGCAGTTCTTC
CAVQPPYNEQFF
>TRBD2|.|TRBV11-2|TRBJ2-3
TGTGCCAGCAGCTTAGGTTGGCTAGCGGGGGCTGGGGATACGCAGTATTTT
CASSLGWLAGAGDTQYF
>TRBD1|.|TRBV27|TRBJ1-2
TGTGCCAGCAGTTTCAGGGTTTCCCGGGACAGCAATAACTATGGCTACACCTTC
CASSFRVSRDSNNYGYTF
>.|.|TRBV28|TRBJ1-1
TGTGCCAGCTCCGGAAGAGGGAACACTGAAGCTTTCTTT
CASSGRGNTEAFF
>TRBD1|.|TRBV10-1|TRBJ2-3
TGCGCCAGCAGTGGCGTTCGGGGGACAGGGATGACAGATACGCAGTATTTT
CASSGVRGTGMTDTQYF
>TRBD1|.|TRBV30|TRBJ1-6
TGTGCCTGGAGTGTAGGACAGGGACATTCACCCCTCCACTTT
CAWSVGQGHSPLHF
>TRBD1|.|TRBV15|TRBJ1-5
TGTGCCACCAGTAAGCCGGGACAGGGGTATAGCAATCAGCCCCAGCATTTT
CATSKPGQGYSNQPQHF
>.|.|TRBV2|TRBJ1-5
TGTGCCAGCAGCCTCAGCGCGACGAGGGAAGGGATTTTT
CASSLSATREGIF
>TRBD1|.|TRBV28|TRBJ1-5
TGTGCCAGCAAGGGACAGCGAAGCAATCAGCCCCAGCATTTT
CASKGQRSNQPQHF
>TRBD1|.|TRBV7-9|TRBJ1-2
TGTGCCAGCAGCATGAGGACAGGCAGTTCCGGAAACTATGGCTACACCTTC
CASSMRTGSSGNYGYTF
>TRBD1|.|TRBV12-3/TRBV12-4|TRBJ1-2
TGTGCCAGCAGTTACAGGGGGCATAATGGCTACACCTTC
CASSYRGHNGYTF
>.|.|TRBV12-3/TRBV12-4|TRBJ2-5
TGTGCCAGCAGTTTAGCCAGGCAAGAGACCCAGTACTTC
CASSLARQETQYF
>.|.|TRBV2|TRBJ1-2
TGTGCCAGCAGTGGGAGGGATCATGGCTACACCTTC
CASSGRDHGYTF
>.|.|TRBV18|TRBJ2-7
TGTGCCAGCTCACCCATCGCGGCCCGAGAGAGCGAGCAGTACTTC
CASSPIAARESEQYF
>.|.|TRBV6-1|TRBJ1-1
TGTGCCAGCAGTGAAGCATGGGGAGCAGCTTTCTTT
CASSEAWGAAFF
>TRBD1|.|TRBV2|TRBJ1-3
TGTGCCAGCAGAGACAGGGGAACGGCCGGAAACACCATATATTTT
CASRDRGTAGNTIYF
>TRBD1|few|TRBV7-3|TRBJ2-3
TGTGCCAGCAGCTTCCGGACAGGGACCACAGATACGCAGTATTTT
CASSFRTGTTDTQYF
>.|.|TRBV19|TRBJ1-2
TGTGCCTCCAAGGTACGAGCGGGCTATGGCTACACCTTC
CASKVRAGYGYTF
>.|.|TRBV11-2|TRBJ2-2
TGTGCCAGCAGCGTGATACCGGGAATTAGGTCAACCGGGGAGCTGTTTTTT
CASSVIPGIRSTGELFF
>.|once|TRBV2|TRBJ2-6
TGTGCCAGCGCCCCAGGCCGGATCTCTGGGGCCAACGTCCTGACTTTC
CASAPGRISGANVLTF
>TRBD1|.|TRBV3-1/TRBV3-2|TRBJ2-5
TGTGCCAGCAGCCAAGTACCTGGACAGGGGGAAGAGACCCAGTACTTC
CASSQVPGQGEETQYF
>.|.|TRBV14|TRBJ1-6
TGTGCCAGCAGCAGTCAGGGGTATTCACCCCTCCACTTT
CASSSQGYSPLHF
>TRBD2|few|TRBV9|TRBJ2-7
TGTGCCAGCAGCTCGGGACTAGCGGGCTACGAGCAGTACTTC
CASSSGLAGYEQYF
>.|.|TRBV5-1|TRBJ2-3
TGCGCCAGCAGCTTGGCGGGTGCGGATCTGGATACGCAGTATTTT
CASSLAGADLDTQYF
>TRBD1|.|TRBV6-5|TRBJ1-1
TGTGCCAGCGGGACAGGTCCTAGAATGGCTTTCTTT
CASGTGPRMAFF
>.|.|TRBV9|TRBJ2-2
TGTGCCAGCAGCACGAACGGGAACACCGGGGAGCTGTTTTTT
CASSTNGNTGELFF
>TRBD2|.|TRBV3-1/TRBV3-2|TRBJ2-1
TGTGCCAGCAACCCTAGCGGGGGGGCCCCTGAGCAGTTCTTC
CASNPSGGAPEQFF
>TRBD2|.|TRBV5-6|TRBJ2-3
TGTGCCAGCAGCCTCCTAGCGGGAGCCCCAGATACGCAGTATTTT
CASSLLAGAPDTQYF
>TRBD1|.|TRBV18|TRBJ2-2
TGTGCCAGTACGGAAGCGACAGGGCCCGCCGGGGAGCTGTTTTTT
CASTEATGPAGELFF
>.|.|TRBV4-1|TRBJ2-7
TGCGCCAGCAGCCAAGAATACAGTCGCGAGCAGTACTTC
CASSQEYSREQYF